These 8 T cell receptor beta chains were all obtained from the same sample, sequenced in a study of vaccination and CD4 T cells after COVID-19. These receptors are not linked to any known antigen. The sample's time point: late sampling 161 to 241 days after vaccination in three convalescent patients. The treatment here: approximately 9-day PBMC culture with coronavirus spike peptide pools or control peptides (ViraFEST assay). The assay that was used to sequence DNA from cultured CD4+ T cells was the Oncomine TCR Beta short-read assay. TCRdb processed the PCR reads anew with MiXCR; each CDR3 protein has one entry. The sample has some 23,000 distinct CDR3 sequences, 28% seen once. This specimen was CD4+ T cells from blood, cultured in vitro, taken about 7 months after SARS-CoV-2 vaccination. These TCRs come from a human donor who had recovered from COVID-19.

This clonotype was detected only a few times. The chain combines TRBV4-1 with TRBJ1-1; D is unresolved. The CDR3 is made up of 13 amino acids. With 8 bases removed from V and 3 bases from J, the gap between germline ends came to 13 bases. Germline values: CDR1 MGHRA, CDR2 YSYEKL. The CDR3 DNA reads TGCGCCAGCCGCCGCCTTTTGTACACTGAAGCTTTCTTT. Encoded protein: CASRRLLYTEAFF.

V is TRBV6-1 and J is TRBJ2-5, with unresolved D. Germline V gene sequence: CDR1 MNHNS, CDR2 SASEGT. The CDR3 loop spans 13 amino acids. V dropped 4 bases and J dropped 0 bases, with 6 bases sitting between them. The CDR3: CASSGSYQETQYF. The CDR3 coding sequence is TGTGCCAGCAGTGGATCGTACCAAGAGACCCAGTACTTC.

This clonotype was counted between two and nine times. This chain connects TRBV7-2 to TRBJ2-5, with 7 nucleotides matching TRBD1. Germline trimming cut 5 bases from V and 1 base from J; bases unmatched to any gene: 7. CDR1 SGHTA and CDR2 FQGNSA come from the germline V gene. CDR3 length: 15 residues. CDR3 sequence (DNA): TGTGCCAGCAGCCCGCGGACAGGCCCCCAAGAGACCCAGTACTTC. As protein: CASSPRTGPQETQYF.

The table lists this clonotype with a few counts. V usage is TRBV6-1 and J usage is TRBJ2-3, with TRBD2 identical over 12 bases. Looked up from germline, CDR1 is MNHNS and CDR2 is SASEGT. The CDR3 runs to 17 residues. The trim removed 2 bases at V and 0 bases at J, leaving 3 bases unmatched. The CDR3 coding sequence is TGTGCCAGCAGTGAACCAGGACTAGCGGGAAGCACAGATACGCAGTATTTT. Its translation: CASSEPGLAGSTDTQYF.

This rearrangement joins TRBV21-1 to TRBJ1-5; no DNA check was done on the table's D call, TRBD1. TRBV21-1 is listed as a pseudogene. The CDR3 sequence is 15 residues long. This CDR3 is CASSKARRGDQPQHF. CDR3 nucleotide sequence: TGTGCCAGCAGCAAAGCTCGAAGGGGTGACCAGCCCCAGCATTTT.

By sample share, this clonotype is medium-sized. V and J are TRBV20-1 and TRBJ1-5; possibly TRBD1 for D (6 bases). Trimming shortened V by 0 bases and J by 7 bases, and 10 bases separated the two germline ends. This CDR3 has 13 amino acids. Germline CDR1 and CDR2: DFQATT and SNEGSKA (reference sequence). The CDR3 coding sequence is TGCAGTGCTAGAGATGGGGGGGGCCAGCCCCAGCATTTT. Protein product: CSARDGGGQPQHF.

The V and J genes are TRBV5-4 and TRBJ1-2, with a weak D call TRBD1 (6 bases). CDR3 length equals 13 residues. Germline V CDR1 and CDR2: SGHNT, YYREEE (reference sequence). The V end lost 4 bases, the J end lost 8 bases, and 15 bases lay between the germline ends. The CDR3 is CASSQDSRGGYTF. CDR3 nucleotides: TGTGCCAGCAGCCAGGACAGTCGAGGCGGCTACACCTTC.

Written as DNA, the CDR3 is TGTGCCAGCAGTTACAGGCATTCGGTTGGCAATGAGCAGTTCTTC. Translated, it gives CASSYRHSVGNEQFF. The chain joins TRBV27 to TRBJ2-1; D may be TRBD1 (5 bases). The CDR3 covers 15 residues. In germline, CDR1 is MNHEY, CDR2 SMNVEV (reference sequence). Trimming took off 4 bases at V and 6 bases at J, with 16 bases between the two ends.